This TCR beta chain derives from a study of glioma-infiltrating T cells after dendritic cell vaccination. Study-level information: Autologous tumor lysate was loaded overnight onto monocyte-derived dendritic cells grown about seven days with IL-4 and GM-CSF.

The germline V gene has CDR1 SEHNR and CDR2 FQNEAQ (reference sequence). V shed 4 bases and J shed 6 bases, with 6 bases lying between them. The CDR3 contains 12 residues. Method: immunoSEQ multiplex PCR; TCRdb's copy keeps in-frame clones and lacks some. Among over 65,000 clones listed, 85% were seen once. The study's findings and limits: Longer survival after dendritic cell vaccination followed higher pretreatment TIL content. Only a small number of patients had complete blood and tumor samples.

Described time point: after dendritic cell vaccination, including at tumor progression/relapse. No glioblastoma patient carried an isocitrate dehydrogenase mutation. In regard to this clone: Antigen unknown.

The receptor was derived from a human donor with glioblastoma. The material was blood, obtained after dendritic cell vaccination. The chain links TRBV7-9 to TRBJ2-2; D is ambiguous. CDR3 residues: CASSSIPGELFF. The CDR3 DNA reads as TGTGCCAGCAGCTCAATCCCCGGGGAGCTGTTTTTT.